This TCR beta chain was recovered during a study of cytomegalovirus exposure and HLA in healthy donors. Study-level points and caveats: The classifier reportedly diagnosed cytomegalovirus status with high sensitivity and specificity. The tendency of first-cohort TCR clusters to co-occur in the 120 validation repertoires was the finding of a later analysis. There were some public TCRs occurring in many donors, but most TCR sequences were rare. The study put some 150 TCR beta chains on its list as cytomegalovirus-associated.

The protocol was immunoSEQ multiplex PCR, while the TCRdb copy is restricted to in-frame clones and leaves out a portion. The table has about 60,000 clones, 90% to 97% seen once; the top ten hold 0.7% to 0.95%. Germline-derived CDR1 and CDR2 are SGHRS and YFSETQ. The CDR3 is made up of 15 amino acids. The V end lost 2 bases, the J end lost 4 bases, and 13 bases lay between the germline ends. This clone was detected a few times. Its target is not known. The sequenced material came from PBMCs. J is TRBJ2-1 and V is TRBV5-1; tentative D call: TRBD2 (6 bases). This sequence was found in a man between 18 and 29 years old in good health and CMV-seronegative. The CDR3 sequence: CASSLEGLLYNEQFF. The CDR3 DNA is TGCGCCAGCAGCTTAGAGGGACTCTTATACAATGAGCAGTTCTTC. Drawing the rest from reference TRBV5-1 and TRBJ2-1, the complete variable domain is KAGVTQTPRYLIKTRGQQVTLSCSPISGHRSVSWYQQTPGQGLQFLFEYFSETQRNKGNFPGRFSGRQFSNSRSEMNVSTLELGDSALYLCASSLEGLLYNEQFFGPGTRLTVL.